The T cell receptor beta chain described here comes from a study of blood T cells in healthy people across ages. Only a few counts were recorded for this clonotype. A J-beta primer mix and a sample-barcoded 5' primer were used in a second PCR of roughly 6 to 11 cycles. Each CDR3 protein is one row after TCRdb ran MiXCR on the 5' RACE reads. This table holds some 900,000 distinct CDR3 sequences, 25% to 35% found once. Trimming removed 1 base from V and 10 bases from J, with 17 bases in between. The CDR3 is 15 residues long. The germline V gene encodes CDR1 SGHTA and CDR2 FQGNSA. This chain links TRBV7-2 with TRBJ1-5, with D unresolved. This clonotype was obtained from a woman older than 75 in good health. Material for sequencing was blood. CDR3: CASSLEPLAGRPQHF. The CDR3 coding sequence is TGTGCCAGCAGCTTAGAACCGCTCGCAGGTCGACCCCAGCATTTT.